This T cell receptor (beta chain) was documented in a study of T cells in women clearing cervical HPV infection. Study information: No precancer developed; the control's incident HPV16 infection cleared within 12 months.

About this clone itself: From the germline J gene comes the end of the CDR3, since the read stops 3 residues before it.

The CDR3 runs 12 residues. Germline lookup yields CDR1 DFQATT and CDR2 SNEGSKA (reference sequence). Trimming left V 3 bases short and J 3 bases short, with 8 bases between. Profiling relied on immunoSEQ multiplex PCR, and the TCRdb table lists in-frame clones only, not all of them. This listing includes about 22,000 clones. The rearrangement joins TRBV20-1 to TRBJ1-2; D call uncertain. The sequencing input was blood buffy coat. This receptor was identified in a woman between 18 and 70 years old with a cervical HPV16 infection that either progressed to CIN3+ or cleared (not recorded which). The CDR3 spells CSASEGYYGYTF. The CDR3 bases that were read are TGCAGTGCTAGTGAAGGGTACTATGGC.